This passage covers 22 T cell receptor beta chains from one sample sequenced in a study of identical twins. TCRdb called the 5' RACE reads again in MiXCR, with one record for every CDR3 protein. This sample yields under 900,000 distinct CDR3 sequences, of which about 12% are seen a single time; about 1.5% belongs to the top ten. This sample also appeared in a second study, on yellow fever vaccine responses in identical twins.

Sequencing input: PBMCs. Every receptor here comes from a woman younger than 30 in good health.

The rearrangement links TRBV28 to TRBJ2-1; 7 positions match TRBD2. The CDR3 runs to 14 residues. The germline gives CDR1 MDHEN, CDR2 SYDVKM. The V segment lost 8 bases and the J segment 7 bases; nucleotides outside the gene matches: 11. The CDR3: CASLGGIRGNEQFF. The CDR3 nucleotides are TGTGCCAGCCTGGGGGGGATAAGGGGAAATGAGCAGTTCTTC.

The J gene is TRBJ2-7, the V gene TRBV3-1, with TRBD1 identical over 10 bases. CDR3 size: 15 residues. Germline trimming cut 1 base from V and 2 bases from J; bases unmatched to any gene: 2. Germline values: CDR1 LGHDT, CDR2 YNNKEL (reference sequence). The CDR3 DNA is TGTGCCAGCAGCCAAGCCGGGACAGGGGCCTACGAGCAGTACTTC. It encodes CASSQAGTGAYEQYF.

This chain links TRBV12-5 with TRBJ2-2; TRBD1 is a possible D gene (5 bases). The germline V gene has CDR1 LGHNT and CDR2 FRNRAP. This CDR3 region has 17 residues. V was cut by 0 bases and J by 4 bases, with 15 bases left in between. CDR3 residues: CASGLVLGRDLTGELFF. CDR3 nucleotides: TGTGCTAGTGGTTTGGTACTCGGCAGGGATCTCACCGGGGAGCTGTTTTTT.

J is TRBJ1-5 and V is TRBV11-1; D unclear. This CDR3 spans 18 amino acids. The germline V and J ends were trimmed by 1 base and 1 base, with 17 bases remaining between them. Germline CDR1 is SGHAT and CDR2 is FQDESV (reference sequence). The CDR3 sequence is CASSLGSHALLSNQPQHF. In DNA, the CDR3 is TGTGCCAGCAGCTTAGGTTCTCATGCGTTGCTAAGCAATCAGCCCCAGCATTTT.

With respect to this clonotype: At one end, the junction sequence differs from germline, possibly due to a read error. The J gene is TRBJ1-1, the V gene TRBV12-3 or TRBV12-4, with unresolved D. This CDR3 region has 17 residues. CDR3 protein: CASTQLGSAEMNTEASF. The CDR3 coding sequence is TGTGCCAGCACCCAACTTGGGTCGGCAGAGATGAACACTGAAGCTTCCTTT.

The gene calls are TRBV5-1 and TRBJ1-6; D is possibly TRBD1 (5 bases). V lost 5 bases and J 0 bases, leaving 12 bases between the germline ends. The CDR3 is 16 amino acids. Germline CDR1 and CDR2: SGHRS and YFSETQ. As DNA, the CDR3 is TGCGCCAGCAGTCCGGGACTGGCCTCCTATAATTCACCCCTCCACTTT. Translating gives CASSPGLASYNSPLHF.

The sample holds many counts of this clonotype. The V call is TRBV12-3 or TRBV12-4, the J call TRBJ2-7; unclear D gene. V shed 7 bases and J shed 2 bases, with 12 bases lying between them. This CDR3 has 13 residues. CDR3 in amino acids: CASTFHITYEQYF. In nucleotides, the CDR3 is TGTGCCAGCACTTTCCACATCACCTACGAGCAGTACTTC.

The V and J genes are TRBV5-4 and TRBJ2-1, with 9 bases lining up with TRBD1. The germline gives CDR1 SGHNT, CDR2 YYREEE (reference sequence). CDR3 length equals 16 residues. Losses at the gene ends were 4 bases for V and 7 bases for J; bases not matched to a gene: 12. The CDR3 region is CASSLLTGGKRNEQFF. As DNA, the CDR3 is TGTGCCAGCAGCCTCCTTACAGGGGGCAAAAGGAATGAGCAGTTCTTC.

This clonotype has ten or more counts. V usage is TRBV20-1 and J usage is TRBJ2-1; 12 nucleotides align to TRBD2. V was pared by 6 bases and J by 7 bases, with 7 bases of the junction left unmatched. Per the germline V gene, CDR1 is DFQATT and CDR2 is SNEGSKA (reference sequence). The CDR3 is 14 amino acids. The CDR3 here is CSARTSGKGNEQFF. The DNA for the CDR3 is TGCAGTGCCAGGACTAGCGGGAAGGGGAATGAGCAGTTCTTC.

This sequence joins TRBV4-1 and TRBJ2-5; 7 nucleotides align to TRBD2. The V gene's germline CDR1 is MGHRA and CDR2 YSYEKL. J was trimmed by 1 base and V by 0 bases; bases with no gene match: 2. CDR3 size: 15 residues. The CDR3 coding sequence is TGCGCCAGCAGCCAAGAGGGGGGGGTCCAAGAGACCCAGTACTTC. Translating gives CASSQEGGVQETQYF.

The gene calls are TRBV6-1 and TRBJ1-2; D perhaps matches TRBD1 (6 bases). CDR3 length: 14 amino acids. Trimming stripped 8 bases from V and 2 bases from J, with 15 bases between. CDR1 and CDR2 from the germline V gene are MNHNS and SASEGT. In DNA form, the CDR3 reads TGTGCCAGCCTTTTAGGGGGTTCCAACTATGGCTACACCTTC. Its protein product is CASLLGGSNYGYTF.

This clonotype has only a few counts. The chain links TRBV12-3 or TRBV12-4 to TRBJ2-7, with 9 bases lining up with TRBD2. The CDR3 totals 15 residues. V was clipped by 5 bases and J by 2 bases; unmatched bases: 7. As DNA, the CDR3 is TGTGCCAGCAGTGACCCCCTAGCGGGGACCTACGAGCAGTACTTC. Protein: CASSDPLAGTYEQYF.

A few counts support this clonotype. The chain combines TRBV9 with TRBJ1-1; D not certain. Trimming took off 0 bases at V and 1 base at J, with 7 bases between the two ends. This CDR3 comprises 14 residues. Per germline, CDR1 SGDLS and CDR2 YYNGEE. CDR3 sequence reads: CASSVALANTEAFF. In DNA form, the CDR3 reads TGTGCCAGCAGCGTAGCTCTGGCGAACACTGAAGCTTTCTTT.

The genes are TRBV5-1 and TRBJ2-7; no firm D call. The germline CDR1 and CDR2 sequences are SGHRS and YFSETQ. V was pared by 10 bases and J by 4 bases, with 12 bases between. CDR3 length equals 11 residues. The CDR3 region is CASRSGYEQYF. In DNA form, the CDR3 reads TGCGCCTCCCGGTCGGGTTACGAGCAGTACTTC.

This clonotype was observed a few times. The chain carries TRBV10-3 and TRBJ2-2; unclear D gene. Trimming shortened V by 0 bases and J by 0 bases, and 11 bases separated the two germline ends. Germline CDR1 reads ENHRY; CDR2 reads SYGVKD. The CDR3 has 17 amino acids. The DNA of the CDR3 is TGTGCCATCAGTGAGTCGAAGCAGGCGACGAACACCGGGGAGCTGTTTTTT. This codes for CAISESKQATNTGELFF.

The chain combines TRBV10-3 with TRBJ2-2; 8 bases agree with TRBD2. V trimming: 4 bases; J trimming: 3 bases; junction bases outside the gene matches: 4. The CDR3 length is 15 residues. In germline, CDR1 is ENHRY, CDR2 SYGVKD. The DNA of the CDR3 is TGTGCCATCAGTGCGCGGGAGGCGGACACCGGGGAGCTGTTTTTT. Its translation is CAISAREADTGELFF.

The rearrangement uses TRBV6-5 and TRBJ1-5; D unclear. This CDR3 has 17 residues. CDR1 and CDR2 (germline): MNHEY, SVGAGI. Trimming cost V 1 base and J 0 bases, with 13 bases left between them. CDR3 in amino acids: CASSYYPRPDSNQPQHF. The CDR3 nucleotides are TGTGCCAGCAGTTACTACCCCAGACCCGATAGCAATCAGCCCCAGCATTTT.

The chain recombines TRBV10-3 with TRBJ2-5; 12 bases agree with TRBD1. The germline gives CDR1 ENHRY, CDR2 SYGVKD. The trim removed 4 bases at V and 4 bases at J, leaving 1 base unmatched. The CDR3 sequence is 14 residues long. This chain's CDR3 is CAISGDRGPETQYF. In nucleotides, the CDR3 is TGTGCCATCAGTGGGGACAGGGGGCCAGAGACCCAGTACTTC.

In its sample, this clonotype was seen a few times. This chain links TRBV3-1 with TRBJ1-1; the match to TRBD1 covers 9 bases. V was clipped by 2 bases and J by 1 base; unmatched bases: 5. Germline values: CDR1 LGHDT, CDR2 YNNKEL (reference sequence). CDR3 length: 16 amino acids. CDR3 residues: CASSQSDRGSNTEAFF. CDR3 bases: TGTGCCAGCAGCCAATCGGACAGGGGTTCGAACACTGAAGCTTTCTTT.

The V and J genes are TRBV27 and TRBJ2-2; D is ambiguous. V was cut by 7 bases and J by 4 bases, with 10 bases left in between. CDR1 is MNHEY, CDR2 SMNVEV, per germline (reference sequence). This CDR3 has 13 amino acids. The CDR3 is CASTWSRTGELFF. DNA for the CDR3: TGTGCCAGCACATGGTCCCGCACCGGGGAGCTGTTTTTT.

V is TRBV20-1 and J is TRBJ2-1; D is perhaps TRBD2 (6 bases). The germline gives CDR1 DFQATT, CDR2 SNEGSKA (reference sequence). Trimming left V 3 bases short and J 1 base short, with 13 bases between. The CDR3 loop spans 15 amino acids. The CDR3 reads CSARGAEGSYNEQFF. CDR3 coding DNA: TGCAGTGCTAGGGGAGCGGAGGGTTCCTACAATGAGCAGTTCTTC.

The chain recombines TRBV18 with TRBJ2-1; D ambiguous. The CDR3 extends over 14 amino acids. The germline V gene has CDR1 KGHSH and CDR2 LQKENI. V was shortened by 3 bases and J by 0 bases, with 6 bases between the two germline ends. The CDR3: CASSPDRSYNEQFF. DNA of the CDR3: TGTGCCAGCTCACCTGACCGCTCCTACAATGAGCAGTTCTTC.